Listed below are T cell receptor beta chains from one sample, sequenced in a study of response to subunit inactivated influenza vaccine. TCRdb redid the calling of the RT-PCR reads with MiXCR, one entry per CDR3 protein. The data contain a few hundred thousand distinct CDR3 sequences, roughly 12% of them singletons. The sample was also reused in another study, on T cells expressing NK-cell markers.

This specimen consisted of PBMCs from blood, obtained on the day of vaccination. The source is a man aged 50 to 59 who received an inactivated influenza vaccine. Each CDR3 is given with its conserved first and last residue. A D gene is named only where the DNA matches it firmly. Size tells how often a clone was seen (once, few, many) or the class of an expanded clone, and some rows leave it out.

.	TRBV20-1	TRBD2	TRBJ2-1	TGCAGTGCCGGATCCAGCGGGGGTTACAATGAGCAGTTCTTC	CSAGSSGGYNEQFF
.	TRBV19	TRBD2	TRBJ2-1	TGTGCCAGTAGCCGCGGGGGGCGGTTGTACAATGAGCAGTTCTTC	CASSRGGRLYNEQFF
.	TRBV12-3/TRBV12-4	TRBD2	TRBJ2-7	TGTGCCAGCAGTTACGGGACTAGCGGAGCCCTCTCCTACGAGCAGTACTTC	CASSYGTSGALSYEQYF
.	TRBV5-6	.	TRBJ1-1	TGTGCCAGCAGCGTGGGGGTCCAGAACACTGAAGCTTTCTTT	CASSVGVQNTEAFF
few	TRBV6-2/TRBV6-3	.	TRBJ2-7	TGTGCCAGCAGTTACACGACACCGGGACAGAGACAGCGGGGCTACGAGCAGTACTTC	CASSYTTPGQRQRGYEQYF
few	TRBV4-1	TRBD1	TRBJ1-6	TGCGCCAGCAGCCTTCAGGGGGTCCATAATTCACCCCTCCACTTT	CASSLQGVHNSPLHF
.	TRBV6-1	.	TRBJ2-5	TGTGCCAGCAGTGAATTTCAGGGTCGGGGGACCCAGTACTTC	CASSEFQGRGTQYF
many	TRBV10-3	TRBD2	TRBJ2-7	TGTGCCACAGCCCGGGGGACTAGCGGGGGTAGCACCGAGCAGTACTTC	CATARGTSGGSTEQYF
few	TRBV7-9	.	TRBJ2-2	TGTGCCAGCAGCTTGGCCGGAGTTTTGACCGGGGAGCTGTTTTTT	CASSLAGVLTGELFF
.	TRBV5-1	.	TRBJ2-3	TGCGCCAGCAGCTTGGCCAGGGGTGGTGCAGATACGCAGTATTTT	CASSLARGGADTQYF
.	TRBV3-1	TRBD2	TRBJ2-3	TGTGCCAGCAGCCAAACTACCGTTCCGCGGGAGTTTACAGATACGCAGTATTTT	CASSQTTVPREFTDTQYF
many	TRBV6-1	.	TRBJ1-2	TGTGCCAGCAGACCAGGCCCTAACTATGGCTACACCTTC	CASRPGPNYGYTF
few	TRBV12-3/TRBV12-4	.	TRBJ2-2	TGTGCCAGCAGTTTAAGTATCGGGGCCACCGGGGAGCTGTTTTTT	CASSLSIGATGELFF
few	TRBV29-1	.	TRBJ2-3	TGCAGCGTTGTTGTAGGGGGTGTGACAGATACGCAGTATTTT	CSVVVGGVTDTQYF
.	TRBV7-2	.	TRBJ1-2	TGTGCCAGCAGCCTACCCGGGATTTATGGCTACACCTTC	CASSLPGIYGYTF
few	TRBV6-1	.	TRBJ1-2	TGTGCCAGCAGTGAAGCGGCGGAGGTTTACTATGGCTACACCTTC	CASSEAAEVYYGYTF
.	TRBV30	.	TRBJ2-5	TGTGCCTGGAGTGTTGGGTCAGAGACCCAGTACTTC	CAWSVGSETQYF
few	TRBV7-2	TRBD2	TRBJ2-1	TGTGCCAGCAGGATGATGAGCGGGATTGAGCAGTTCTTC	CASRMMSGIEQFF
.	TRBV9	.	TRBJ2-3	TGTGCCAGCAGCGTAGATCAGGGTGCAGATACGCAGTATTTT	CASSVDQGADTQYF
many	TRBV7-2	.	TRBJ2-1	TGTGCCAGCAGCTTAGACGGGAGAGGATACAATGAGCAGTTCTTC	CASSLDGRGYNEQFF
.	TRBV5-1	.	TRBJ2-3	TGCGCCAGCAGCTTAGAAGCAGGGGTCGGAACGCAGTATTTT	CASSLEAGVGTQYF
.	TRBV29-1	.	TRBJ2-5	TGCAGCGTAATGGGGCAGACCTTTAGGGGAGAGACCCAGTACTTC	CSVMGQTFRGETQYF
.	TRBV11-2	.	TRBJ2-7	TGTGCCAGCAGCACGACTGCTGGCGGGCGGATCCCCTACGAGCAGTACTTC	CASSTTAGGRIPYEQYF
.	TRBV27	.	TRBJ1-1	TGTGCCAGCAGCCGGAGGGGGAACACTGAAGCTTTCTTT	CASSRRGNTEAFF
few	TRBV4-1	.	TRBJ2-3	TGCGCCAGCAGCCAAGGGTTAGGACGGACTAGCACAGATACGCAGTATTTT	CASSQGLGRTSTDTQYF